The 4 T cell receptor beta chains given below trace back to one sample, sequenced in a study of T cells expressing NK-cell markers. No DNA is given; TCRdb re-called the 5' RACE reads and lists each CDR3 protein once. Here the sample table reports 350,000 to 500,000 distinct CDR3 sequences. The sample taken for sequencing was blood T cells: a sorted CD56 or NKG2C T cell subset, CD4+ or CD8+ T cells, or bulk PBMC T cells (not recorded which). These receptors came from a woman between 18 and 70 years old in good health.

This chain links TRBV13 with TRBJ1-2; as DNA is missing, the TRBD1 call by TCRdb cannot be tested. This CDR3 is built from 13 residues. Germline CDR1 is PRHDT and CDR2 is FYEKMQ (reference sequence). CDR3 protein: CASKSGQGYGYTF.

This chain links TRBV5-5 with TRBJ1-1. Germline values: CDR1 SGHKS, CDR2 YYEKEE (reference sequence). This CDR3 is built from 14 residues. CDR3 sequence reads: CASRRGDLRAEAFF.

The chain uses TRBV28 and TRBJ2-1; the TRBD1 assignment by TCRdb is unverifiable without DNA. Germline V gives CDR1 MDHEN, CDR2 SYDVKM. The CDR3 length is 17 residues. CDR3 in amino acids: CASSSPGGGRSYNEQFF.

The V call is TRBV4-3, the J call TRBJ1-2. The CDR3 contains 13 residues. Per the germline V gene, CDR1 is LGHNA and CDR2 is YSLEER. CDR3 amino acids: CASSQEVAHGYTF.